Listed here are 24 T cell receptor beta chains from one sample, sequenced in a study of early T cells in non-severe SARS-CoV-2 infection. TCRdb re-called the 5' RACE reads through MiXCR, storing one row per CDR3 protein. The sample records around 70,000 distinct CDR3 sequences, about 12% being singletons. The sequenced material came from whole blood. These receptors all stem from an adult who was a healthcare worker with PCR-confirmed SARS-CoV-2 infection or an uninfected control (not recorded which).

V is TRBV20-1 and J is TRBJ1-2; 7 nucleotides match TRBD1. This CDR3 contains 14 residues. After removal of 5 bases from V and 0 bases from J, the junction contained 6 bases not matched to a gene. Germline values: CDR1 DFQATT, CDR2 SNEGSKA (reference sequence). The CDR3 sequence is CSALRQGSNYGYTF. The CDR3 DNA reads TGCAGTGCTCTTCGACAGGGTTCTAACTATGGCTACACCTTC.

This clonotype came up a few times. The chain recombines TRBV29-1 with TRBJ2-2; D unclear. V was cut by 4 bases and J by 1 base, with 7 bases left in between. The V gene's germline CDR1 is SQVTM and CDR2 ANQGSEA. The CDR3 is 13 amino acids. The CDR3 region is CSVGSMNTGELFF. The CDR3 DNA is TGCAGCGTTGGCTCCATGAACACCGGGGAGCTGTTTTTT.

The chain links TRBV5-5 to TRBJ2-3; 9 bases are shared with TRBD1. Unmatched junction bases numbered 2, after V lost 3 bases and J lost 0 bases. CDR3 length: 15 amino acids. Germline-derived CDR1 and CDR2 are SGHKS and YYEKEE (reference sequence). For the CDR3, the DNA is TGTGCCAGCAGCTGGGGGACAGGGAGCACAGATACGCAGTATTTT. This gives the protein CASSWGTGSTDTQYF. The variable domain in full, completed from reference TRBV5-5 and TRBJ2-3, reads DAGVTQSPTHLIKTRGQQVTLRCSPISGHKSVSWYQQVLGQGPQFIFQYYEKEERGRGNFPDRFSARQFPNYSSELNVNALLLGDSALYLCASSWGTGSTDTQYFGPGTRLTVL.

J is TRBJ1-4 and V is TRBV7-2, with 7 bases that match TRBD1. This CDR3 is built from 15 residues. Germline V CDR1 and CDR2: SGHTA, FQGNSA. V lost 4 bases and J lost 3; bases outside the gene matches: 5. As DNA, the CDR3 is TGTGCCAGCAGCTCCACAGGGGTGGCTAATGAAAAACTGTTTTTT. Protein: CASSSTGVANEKLFF.

This clonotype was seen only a few times. The rearrangement uses TRBV28 and TRBJ1-3; TRBD1 is a possible D gene (6 bases). V lost 2 bases and J 3 bases, leaving 20 bases between the germline ends. CDR3 length: 18 residues. In germline, CDR1 is MDHEN, CDR2 SYDVKM. The CDR3 loop reads CASSLTPPERGRGNTIYF. The CDR3 nucleotides read TGTGCCAGCAGTTTAACTCCTCCTGAACGGGGGCGTGGAAACACCATATATTTT.

The V call is TRBV19, the J call TRBJ2-1, with TRBD2 identical over 8 bases. V lost 6 bases and J lost 2; bases outside the gene matches: 9. The CDR3 covers 16 residues. Germline values: CDR1 LNHDA, CDR2 SQIVND (reference sequence). The CDR3: CASRMFSGSPYNEQFF. CDR3 DNA sequence: TGTGCCAGTAGGATGTTCAGCGGGAGTCCCTACAATGAGCAGTTCTTC. Full variable domain (outside the CDR3, taken from reference TRBV19 and TRBJ2-1): DGGITQSPKYLFRKEGQNVTLSCEQNLNHDAMYWYRQDPGQGLRLIYYSQIVNDFQKGDIAEGYSVSREKKESFPLTVTSAQKNPTAFYLCASRMFSGSPYNEQFFGPGTRLTVL.

This clonotype was counted ten times or more. CDR3 sequence reads: CAIRGAGELFF. DNA for the CDR3: TGTGCCATCCGTGGGGCCGGGGAGCTGTTTTTT. The chain has TRBV28 and TRBJ2-2; D gene unclear. CDR3 length: 11 residues. V lost 10 bases and J 6 bases, leaving 9 bases between the germline ends. Germline V gene sequence: CDR1 MDHEN, CDR2 SYDVKM.

This clonotype was counted ten times or more. The CDR3 DNA is TGTGCCAGCAGTGAAAGGAGGCAGGGTCTCACTGAAGCTTTCTTT. Amino acids: CASSERRQGLTEAFF. The chain has TRBV2 and TRBJ1-1; a weak D match, TRBD1 (5 bases). Per germline, CDR1 SNHLY and CDR2 FYNNEI. With 2 bases removed from V and 4 bases from J, the gap between germline ends came to 14 bases. The length of the CDR3 is 15 residues.

There are a few counts of this clonotype. The genes are TRBV3-1 and TRBJ2-7; possible D gene TRBD1, 5 bases. CDR1 LGHDT and CDR2 YNNKEL come from the germline V gene (reference sequence). The CDR3 is 16 residues long. Deletions cut 0 bases from V and 3 bases from J, with 15 bases between. DNA for the CDR3: TGTGCCAGCAGCCAAGATGGGCAGGGTATAGGCTACGAGCAGTACTTC. Translating it yields CASSQDGQGIGYEQYF.

The rearrangement uses TRBV11-2 and TRBJ2-3; D may be TRBD1 (6 bases). V shed 5 bases and J shed 8 bases, with 17 bases lying between them. CDR3 length: 14 amino acids. Germline V CDR1 and CDR2: SGHAT, FQNNGV. CDR3 nucleotides: TGTGCCAGCAGCACGTACAGCTTAGGGGGTACGCAGTATTTT. This sequence encodes CASSTYSLGGTQYF.

This clonotype was found a few times. The chain employs TRBV6-5 and TRBJ2-2; 7 bases line up with TRBD2. V was clipped by 5 bases and J by 0 bases; unmatched bases: 9. The CDR3 runs to 17 residues. Germline V lookup: CDR1 MNHEY, CDR2 SVGAGI. CDR3 amino acids: CASSPWEGGPNTGELFF. The CDR3 DNA is TGTGCCAGCAGTCCCTGGGAGGGAGGCCCGAACACCGGGGAGCTGTTTTTT.

The V and J genes are TRBV7-3 and TRBJ2-2; no reliable D call. The germline V gene encodes CDR1 SGHTA and CDR2 FQGTGA. CDR3 length: 15 residues. With 6 bases removed from V and 4 bases from J, the gap between germline ends came to 15 bases. The CDR3 bases are TGTGCCAGCAGACGTGACGGAGTAGGCACCGGGGAGCTGTTTTTT. This sequence encodes CASRRDGVGTGELFF.

The chain has TRBV5-1 and TRBJ2-7; no reliable D call. The germline gives CDR1 SGHRS, CDR2 YFSETQ. Trimming removed 0 bases from V and 4 bases from J, with 20 bases in between. The CDR3 is made up of 17 amino acids. CDR3 in DNA: TGCGCCAGCAGCTTGGTGAGAAAATCGGATGGGCCTTACGAGCAGTACTTC. As protein: CASSLVRKSDGPYEQYF.

V is TRBV29-1 and J is TRBJ2-1; 8 bases agree with TRBD1. This CDR3 region has 14 residues. Germline V gene lookup returns CDR1 SQVTM and CDR2 ANQGSEA. After removal of 5 bases from V and 3 bases from J, the junction contained 6 bases not matched to a gene. The CDR3, as DNA: TGCAGCGTTCTCACCGGGACAGGCTACAATGAGCAGTTCTTC. The encoded protein is CSVLTGTGYNEQFF.

The CDR3 sequence: CSARLVGNEQFF. The CDR3 coding sequence is TGCAGTGCTAGACTAGTCGGAAATGAGCAGTTCTTC. The chain uses TRBV20-1 and TRBJ2-1; D not certain. This CDR3 has 12 amino acids. V shed 2 bases and J shed 7 bases, with 9 bases lying between them. Germline CDR1 reads DFQATT; CDR2 reads SNEGSKA (reference sequence).

This clonotype appeared a few times. The chain is built from TRBV12-3 or TRBV12-4 and TRBJ2-5; tentative D call: TRBD2 (6 bases). The V and J ends lost 8 bases and 4 bases respectively, with 17 bases between them. This CDR3 contains 14 residues. CDR3 sequence (DNA): TGTGCCAGCTGTCCGGGACTTACGACAGAGACCCAGTACTTC. Protein sequence: CASCPGLTTETQYF.

This clonotype was detected ten times or more. The chain carries TRBV7-9 and TRBJ1-6; 7 nucleotides line up with TRBD1. V trimming: 3 bases; J trimming: 7 bases; junction bases outside the gene matches: 9. CDR1 and CDR2 (germline): SEHNR, FQNEAQ (reference sequence). The length of the CDR3 is 16 residues. CDR3 sequence: CASSFSPGGPNSPLHF. The CDR3 coding sequence is TGTGCCAGCAGCTTTTCGCCAGGGGGGCCCAATTCACCCCTCCACTTT.

This clonotype was detected many times. The chain recombines TRBV9 with TRBJ1-1; D is perhaps TRBD1 (6 bases). V was pared by 3 bases and J by 5 bases, with 20 bases between. The CDR3 has 16 residues. The germline V gene encodes CDR1 SGDLS and CDR2 YYNGEE. The DNA of the CDR3 is TGTGCCAGCAGCGCAGAAGAACAGGGTTTAGGAACTGAAGCTTTCTTT. Its protein product is CASSAEEQGLGTEAFF.

This clonotype occurred a few times. V usage is TRBV24-1 and J usage is TRBJ2-1, with a weak D call TRBD2 (6 bases). CDR1 and CDR2 (germline): KGHDR, SFDVKD. The V gene lost 5 bases and the J gene lost 8 bases, with 15 bases spanning the gap. The CDR3 is 14 residues long. The CDR3 sequence is CATSGDGSADEQFF. In nucleotides, the CDR3 is TGTGCCACCAGTGGGGACGGGAGCGCAGATGAGCAGTTCTTC.

Many counts were recorded for this clonotype. The rearrangement joins TRBV20-1 to TRBJ2-2; the D is unclear. The germline CDR1 and CDR2 sequences are DFQATT and SNEGSKA (reference sequence). Trimming cost V 1 base and J 3 bases, with 9 bases left between them. This CDR3 has 14 residues. The CDR3 DNA reads as TGCAGTGCTAGAGTCCGGGTCCACACCGGGGAGCTGTTTTTT. Translated: CSARVRVHTGELFF.

This clonotype occurred many times. The chain couples TRBV3-1 to TRBJ1-5; D not certain. The CDR3 has 13 residues. V was cut by 4 bases and J by 4 bases, with 8 bases left in between. The V gene's germline CDR1 is LGHDT and CDR2 YNNKEL (reference sequence). CDR3 in amino acids: CASSRQTNQPQHF. The CDR3 nucleotides are TGTGCCAGCAGCCGACAAACTAATCAGCCCCAGCATTTT.

This clonotype was found many times. The chain couples TRBV6-4 to TRBJ2-3; D not resolved. V gave up 4 bases and J gave up 5 bases, with 7 bases separating them. The CDR3 is 12 residues long. The germline V gene encodes CDR1 MRHNA and CDR2 SNTAGT. DNA of the CDR3: TGTGCCAGCAGTGTCGGCATAGATACGCAGTATTTT. Residues: CASSVGIDTQYF.

This clonotype has only a few counts. The chain employs TRBV29-1 and TRBJ1-2; D not resolved. V gave up 3 bases and J gave up 5 bases, with 7 bases separating them. The CDR3 length is 11 residues. The germline gives CDR1 SQVTM, CDR2 ANQGSEA. The CDR3 here is CSVEKDYGYTF. The CDR3 region has the DNA TGCAGCGTTGAGAAGGATTATGGCTACACCTTC.

The V call is TRBV5-6, the J call TRBJ2-2; no clear D. The V gene lost 1 base and the J gene lost 3 bases, with 10 bases spanning the gap. The CDR3 sequence is 15 residues long. CDR1 and CDR2 (germline): SGHDT, YYEEEE. The CDR3 loop reads CASSLRHQYTGELFF. The CDR3 DNA follows: TGTGCCAGCAGCTTGCGGCACCAATACACCGGGGAGCTGTTTTTT.